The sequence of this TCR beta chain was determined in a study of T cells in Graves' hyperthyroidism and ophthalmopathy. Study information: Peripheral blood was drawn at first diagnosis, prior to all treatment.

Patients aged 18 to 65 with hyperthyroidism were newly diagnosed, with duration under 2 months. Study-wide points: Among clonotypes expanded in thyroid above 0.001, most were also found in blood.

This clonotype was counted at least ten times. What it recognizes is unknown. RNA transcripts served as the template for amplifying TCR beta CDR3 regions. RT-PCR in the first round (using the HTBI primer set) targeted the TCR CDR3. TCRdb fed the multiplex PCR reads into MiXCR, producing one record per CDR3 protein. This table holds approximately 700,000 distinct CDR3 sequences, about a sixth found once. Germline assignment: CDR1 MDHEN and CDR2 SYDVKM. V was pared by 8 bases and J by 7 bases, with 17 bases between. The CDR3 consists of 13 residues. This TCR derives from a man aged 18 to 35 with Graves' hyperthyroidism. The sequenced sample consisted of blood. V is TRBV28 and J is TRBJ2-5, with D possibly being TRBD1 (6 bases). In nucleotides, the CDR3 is TGTGCCAGCGCATTACAGGGCGCAGGGACCCAGTACTTC. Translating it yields CASALQGAGTQYF.